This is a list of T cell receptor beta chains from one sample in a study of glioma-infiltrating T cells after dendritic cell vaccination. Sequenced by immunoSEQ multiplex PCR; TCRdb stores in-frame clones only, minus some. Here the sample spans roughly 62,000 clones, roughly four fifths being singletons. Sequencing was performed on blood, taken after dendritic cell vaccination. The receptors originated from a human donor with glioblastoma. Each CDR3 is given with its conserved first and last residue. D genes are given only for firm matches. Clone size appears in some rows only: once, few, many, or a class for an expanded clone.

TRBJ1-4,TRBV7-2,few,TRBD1,TGTGCCAGCAGCTTAGCCCCTGGACAGGGCGGTGAAAAACTGTTTTTT,CASSLAPGQGGEKLFF
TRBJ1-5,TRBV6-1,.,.,TGTGCCAGCAGGGGGAGGGCTGGAGGCAATCAGCCCCAGCATTTT,CASRGRAGGNQPQHF
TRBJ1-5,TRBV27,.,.,TGTGCCAGCAGTTTATTATCGGGAAATCAGCCCCAGCATTTT,CASSLLSGNQPQHF
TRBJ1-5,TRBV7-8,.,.,TGTGCCAGCAGCCGGTATAGCAATCAGCCCCAGCATTTT,CASSRYSNQPQHF
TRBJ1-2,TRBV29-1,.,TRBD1,TGCAGCGTCGGACAGGGGGTAGACTATGGCTACACCTTC,CSVGQGVDYGYTF
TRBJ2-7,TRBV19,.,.,TGTGCCAGTAGTATTCCTCGATCGAGGCGGTCGAGCTCCTACGAGCAGTACTTC,CASSIPRSRRSSSYEQYF
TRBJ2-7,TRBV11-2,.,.,TGTGCCAGCAGCGCGTCGTACTACGAGCAGTACTTC,CASSASYYEQYF
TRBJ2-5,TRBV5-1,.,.,TGCGCCAGCAGCCAACTACTAGCAGAAGAGACCCAGTACTTC,CASSQLLAEETQYF
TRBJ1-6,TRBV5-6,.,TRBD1,TGTGCCAGCAGCAACAGGGGGAGCTCCTATAATTCACCCCTCCACTTT,CASSNRGSSYNSPLHF
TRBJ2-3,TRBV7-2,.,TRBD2,TGTGCCAGCAGAAAACTAGCGGGGGGTGACACAGATACGCAGTATTTT,CASRKLAGGDTDTQYF
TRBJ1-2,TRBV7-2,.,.,TGTGCCAGCAGCCCCCGTAATAACTATGGCTACACCTTC,CASSPRNNYGYTF
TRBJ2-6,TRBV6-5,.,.,TGTGCCAGCAGCCAGGGTATCTCTGGGGCCAACGTCCTGACTTTC,CASSQGISGANVLTF
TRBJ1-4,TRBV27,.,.,TGTGCCAGCAGTTTGTATGGCCAGGGTGAAAAACTGTTTTTT,CASSLYGQGEKLFF